This T cell receptor beta chain was sequenced for a study of T cell changes during pregnancy in multiple sclerosis. Assay used: immunoSEQ multiplex PCR; TCRdb lists only in-frame clones, some missing. The table shows tens of thousands of clones, with approximately 92% occurring only once. The CDR3 sequence is 15 residues long. CDR1 is SGHNT, CDR2 YYREEE, per germline (reference sequence). V shed 4 bases, J shed 6 bases, and the junction held 12 bases outside the gene matches. This clonotype originated in a female donor with multiple sclerosis, enrolled in a pregnancy study. The sample here was peripheral blood, taken after pregnancy. The V call is TRBV5-4, the J call TRBJ2-7, with TRBD1 matching over 8 bases. The CDR3 DNA follows: TGTGCCAGCAGCCCAGGGGACAGGCCACCTACCGAGCAGTACTTC. This gives the protein CASSPGDRPPTEQYF.